The TCR beta chain under discussion was sequenced for a study of cytomegalovirus exposure and HLA in healthy donors (dated by TCRdb to 2016 to 2017). About the full investigation: An earlier analysis of several hundred of the donors reported 276 Gb of sequence data and 117 million unique TCR beta sequences obtained from about 200 million T cells. An early release that covered about 600 HLA-typed donors contained approximately 300 gigabases of sequencing data and tens of millions of unique TCR sequences. The genetic ancestry cluster associated with self-reported Caucasian donors included around 76% of the roughly 400 genotyped donors. The study aimed to test whether cataloging public T cell receptors could reveal signatures of past pathogen exposure. Using immunosequencing, the study profiled T cell repertoires from some 670 subjects and related those repertoires to cytomegalovirus serostatus. Along with the approximately 700-subject first cohort, a separate validation cohort of around 110 different subjects was used. To predict cytomegalovirus infection status, the study combined high-throughput TCR immunosequencing, statistical association of individual TCRs with disease status, and machine learning. A later analysis re-examined previously published TCR beta repertoires from roughly 650 donors and added high-resolution HLA genotyping to investigate patterns of TCR occurrence. The later analysis used no new phenotypic data to find candidate immune exposures, relying instead on TCR beta sequences and their occurrence across donors. An earlier analysis of 587 of the donors used high-throughput TCR beta sequencing to judge whether each TCR beta V gene segment behaved as functional or pseudogenic. Donor age, sex, ethnicity and CMV serostatus were compiled together with the repertoire data. A later genetic analysis took genome-wide SNP genotypes for about 60% of the roughly 670 donors and used that subset as a discovery cohort. Every repertoire in the discovery cohort had been generated on one and the same sequencing platform. Both class I and class II loci were covered by HLA typing, at four-digit resolution. Typing coverage varied by locus: roughly 629-640 donors for A, B, C, DRB1 and DQB1; around 560 for DQA1; 600 to 610 for DPA1; about 450 for DPB1. Five DR-DQ haplotypes were handled as single units for association and clustering because linkage in the cohort was strong. On average, roughly 240,000 unique TCR beta nucleotide sequences were sequenced per donor among 398 genotyped donors of the cohort, with roughly 18% of those sequences being non-productive.

The cohort consisted of 650 to 700 healthy bone marrow donors. Cohort members were all nominally healthy when sampled, although unrecorded immune exposures were likely present. The donor tested CMV seronegative and was one of the 352 seronegative cohort members. A peripheral blood sample was collected from each donor, and TCR beta sequencing was performed on peripheral blood mononuclear cells. Genomic DNA was extracted from the blood cell samples with the Qiagen DNeasy Blood Extraction Kit. As for this clone: Its antigen target is currently unknown. No clone much larger than this one lies a single base away; base qualities are absent.

V drops 1 base and J drops 5 bases, leaving 21 bases in between. CDR1 and CDR2 (SEHNR, FQNEAQ) derive from the germline V gene (reference sequence). Including cysteine and phenylalanine, the CDR3 has 18 amino acids. Only the CDR3 part of the read is kept: 54 bases, read in frame from the first base. Library preparation used the immunoSEQ multiplex PCR assay. For the multiplex PCR, a mixture combining 60 forward primers for TCR Vbeta segments and 13 reverse primers for TCR Jbeta segments was used. A multiplex PCR assay on genomic DNA amplified the CDR3 region of rearranged TCR beta genes. Amplified TCR beta libraries were sequenced as 87-base-pair reads on the Illumina HiSeq System. For the original study's pipeline: A later analysis counted 65 million to 90 million unique TCR beta chains across the 690 or so repertoires, and 9.5 million to 11 million of these chains were shared by at least two donors. A nearest-neighbor algorithm error-corrected the raw reads and collapsed the reads into unique sequences, merging closely related sequences to remove PCR and sequencing errors. V, D and J gene segments were assigned by aligning CDR3 sequences to IMGT reference sequences. Each retained sequence needed at least a six-nucleotide match to both a V gene segment and a J gene segment. A rearrangement counted as productive if the CDR3 had no stop codons and remained in frame with V and J, and every other rearrangement counted as non-productive. CDR3 was defined according to IMGT convention as the region running from the second conserved V-encoded cysteine to the conserved J-encoded phenylalanine. The earlier analysis of about 590 of the donors excluded sequences that lacked an unambiguous match to a single V gene segment. In an earlier analysis of around 600 of the donors, V segments were called functional above 56.7% productive rearrangements and were called segregating when the between-donor standard deviation exceeded 5%. To diagnose cytomegalovirus status from the catalog of TCR beta chain sequences, a statistical classification framework was built. V and J gene assignment, in a later analysis, came from comparing TCR nucleotide sequences with IMGT/GENE-DB human TR gene sequences. A later analysis assigned CDR3 sequences and most-parsimonious VDJ recombination scenarios with the TCRdist pipeline. In a later analysis, each TCR beta chain was defined by its CDR3 amino acid sequence together with its V-gene family, and reads without a unique V-gene family were excluded. As a way to deal with suspected cross-contamination and a sequencing artifact, a later analysis dropped 450 to 700 nucleotide sequences that were highly shared and had low generation probability. In a later analysis, a clonal expansion index for each public chain was calculated from normalized within-repertoire ranks of inferred template counts. In a later analysis, generation probabilities were computed with a VDJ recombination model fitted to out-of-frame rearrangements, and the resulting probabilities were checked against IGoR. In a later analysis, TCR-TCR, TCR-HLA and TCR-CMV co-occurrence was scored with hypergeometric tests, and a repertoire-size bias correction was applied to TCR pairs. A later analysis estimated false discovery rates by permuting HLA or CMV assignments 20 times. In a later analysis, co-occurring TCRs were grouped using DBSCAN, and TCRdist sequence similarity was added for clustering within HLA-allele-positive subsets. For co-occurrence clustering, repertoires with fewer than 30,000 or more than 120,000 public chains were excluded, along with four or five repertoires with anomalous nucleotide sharing. Imported from immuneACCESS, the table was reduced by TCRdb to in-frame sequences with V and J called. These copies leave out some clones; in studies compared against another copy, an unresolved V gene accounts for under half, and the cause of the remainder is not known. That table is the source of V, J and clone size, and D and trimming were worked out from the DNA. Recorded for this sample are some 150,000 clones; 83% of them occurred a single time. The ten top clones hold about 1.6% of the sample.

What the work shows at the level of the full study, not this receptor alone: V-gene and J-gene trimming of TCR beta chains was associated with a missense DCLRE1C variant in a later genetic analysis, and the association was replicated in an independent cohort. In a later analysis, 16,951 TCR beta sequences were associated with specific HLA alleles at a false discovery rate of 0.05. The classifier was reported to diagnose cytomegalovirus status with high specificity and sensitivity in both the original and validation cohorts. A later analysis found that most CMV-associated TCR beta chains appeared HLA-restricted, with HLA associations seemingly driven largely by CMV exposure. In this cohort, only TCR beta chains were sequenced, and detectable features were limited by the absence of alpha or paired-chain data. Compared with equally common non-associated chains, HLA-associated TCR beta chains in a later analysis were more clonally expanded and had lower generation probabilities. Because the 87-base-pair reads could not distinguish some IMGT-functional V segments, including TRBV6-2 and TRBV6-3, those segments were excluded. The study gave a list of 150 to 200 TCR beta chains associated with cytomegalovirus. Correlated functional status among segregating V segments might reflect linkage disequilibrium, but an unknown experimental factor could not be ruled out. The presence/absence analyses assumed that sequencing depth was roughly uniform across donors, and that assumption may not be true. According to a later analysis, TCR association rates differed among HLA loci, with DRB1 alleles showing the most associated TCRs and HLA-C alleles showing the fewest. Roughly 17 rarely observed V segments, including chromosome 9 orphons, were excluded from the earlier analysis of several hundred of the donors because counts were too low. Broadly in line with IMGT annotations, most TCR beta V segments showed up in productive rearrangements about 90% or about 30% of the time in an earlier analysis of several hundred of the donors. A cluster of highly shared sequence variants was judged likely to represent a technical artifact of the sequencing pipeline. Because HLA typing was missing for some donors at each locus, association tests included only the typed subset. In a later genetic analysis, fewer N-insertions in productive TCRs were reported among donors in an Asian-associated ancestry cluster than the approximately 670-donor mean. A later analysis reported that several top co-occurrence clusters appeared linked to parvovirus B19, influenza, CMV and Epstein-Barr virus. A further reported finding was that TCR beta sequences accurately predicted the HLA-A and HLA-B alleles for most subjects in the first cohort. A few of the identified cytomegalovirus-associated TCR beta chains were confirmed in vitro to be specific for cytomegalovirus antigens. When HLA alleles, especially DR and DQ, strongly co-occurred, attributing TCR associations to individual alleles was difficult. It was suggested by the authors that the approach could potentially be generalized to other disease states and immunological phenotypes. Across donors, most TCR sequences were observed very rarely, whereas some public TCRs were present in many individuals. Immune exposure information for the cohort was limited to CMV serostatus.

Input material: PBMCs. The sequence links TRBV7-9 to TRBJ2-1; TRBD1 is possibly the D segment (6 matching bases). This TCR was recovered from a man aged 40-55 years in good health and CMV-seronegative. CDR3 loop: CASSLGVRGVYPHNEQFF. At the DNA level, the sequence is TGTGCCAGCAGCTTAGGTGTCAGGGGAGTATATCCACACAATGAGCAGTTCTTC.